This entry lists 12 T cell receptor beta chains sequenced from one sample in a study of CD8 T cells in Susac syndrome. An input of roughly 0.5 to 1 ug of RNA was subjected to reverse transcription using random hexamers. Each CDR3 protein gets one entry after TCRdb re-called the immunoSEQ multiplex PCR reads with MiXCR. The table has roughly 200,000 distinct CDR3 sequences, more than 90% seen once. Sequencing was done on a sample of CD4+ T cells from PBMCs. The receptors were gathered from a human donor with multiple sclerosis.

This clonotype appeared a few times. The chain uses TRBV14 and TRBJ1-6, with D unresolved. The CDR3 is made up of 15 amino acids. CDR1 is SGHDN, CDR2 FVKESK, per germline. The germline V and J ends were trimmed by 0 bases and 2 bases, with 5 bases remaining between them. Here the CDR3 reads CASSQDFTYNSPLHF. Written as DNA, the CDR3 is TGTGCCAGCAGCCAAGACTTCACCTATAATTCACCCCTCCACTTT.

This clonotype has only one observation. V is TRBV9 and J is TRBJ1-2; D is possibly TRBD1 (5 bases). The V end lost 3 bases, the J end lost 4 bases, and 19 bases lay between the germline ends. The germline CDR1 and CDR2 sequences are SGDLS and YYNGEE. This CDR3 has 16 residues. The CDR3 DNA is TGTGCCAGCAGCGGCACCCCGTGGGGCCAGGGCTATGGCTACACCTTC. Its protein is CASSGTPWGQGYGYTF.

CDR3 in DNA: TGCAGTGCTAGAAAGCCCGGGGGGGCAGGGCGGTTCTTC. This translates into CSARKPGGAGRFF. V usage is TRBV20-1 and J usage is TRBJ2-1, with 8 nucleotides matching TRBD2. Germline V CDR1 and CDR2: DFQATT, SNEGSKA (reference sequence). Unmatched junction bases numbered 12, after V lost 2 bases and J lost 15 bases. The CDR3 consists of 13 residues.

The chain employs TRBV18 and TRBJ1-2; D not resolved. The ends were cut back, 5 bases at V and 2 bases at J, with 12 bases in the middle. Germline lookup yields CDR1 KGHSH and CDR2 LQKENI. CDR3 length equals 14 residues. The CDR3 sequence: CASSLDQENYGYTF. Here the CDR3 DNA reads TGTGCCAGCTCATTGGACCAAGAAAACTATGGCTACACCTTC.

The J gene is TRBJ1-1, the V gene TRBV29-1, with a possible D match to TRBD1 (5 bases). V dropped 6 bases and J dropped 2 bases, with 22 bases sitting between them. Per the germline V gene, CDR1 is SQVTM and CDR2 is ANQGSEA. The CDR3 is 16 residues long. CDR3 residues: CSVASQIDRPNTEAFF. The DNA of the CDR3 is TGCAGCGTGGCATCCCAAATCGACAGACCCAACACTGAAGCTTTCTTT.

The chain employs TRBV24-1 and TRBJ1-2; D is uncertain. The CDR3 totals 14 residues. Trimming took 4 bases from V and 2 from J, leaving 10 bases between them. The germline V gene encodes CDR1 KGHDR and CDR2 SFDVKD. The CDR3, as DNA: TGTGCCACCAGTGACCTTGACACAAACTATGGCTACACCTTC. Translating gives CATSDLDTNYGYTF.

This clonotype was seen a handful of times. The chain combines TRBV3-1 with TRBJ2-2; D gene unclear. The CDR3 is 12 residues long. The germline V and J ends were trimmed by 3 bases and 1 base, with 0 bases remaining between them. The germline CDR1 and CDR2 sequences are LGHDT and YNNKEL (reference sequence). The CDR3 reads CASSQNTGELFF. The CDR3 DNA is TGTGCCAGCAGCCAGAACACCGGGGAGCTGTTTTTT.

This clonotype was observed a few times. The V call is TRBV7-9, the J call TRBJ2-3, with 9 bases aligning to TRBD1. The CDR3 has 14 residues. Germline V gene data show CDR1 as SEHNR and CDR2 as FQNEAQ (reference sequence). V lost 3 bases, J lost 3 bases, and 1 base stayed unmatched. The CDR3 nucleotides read TGTGCCAGCAGCTTTGGACAGGGGACAGATACGCAGTATTTT. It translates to CASSFGQGTDTQYF. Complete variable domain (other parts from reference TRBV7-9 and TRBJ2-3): DTGVSQNPRHKITKRGQNVTFRCDPISEHNRLYWYRQTLGQGPEFLTYFQNEAQLEKSRLLSDRFSAERPKGSFSTLEIQRTEQGDSAMYLCASSFGQGTDTQYFGPGTRLTVL.

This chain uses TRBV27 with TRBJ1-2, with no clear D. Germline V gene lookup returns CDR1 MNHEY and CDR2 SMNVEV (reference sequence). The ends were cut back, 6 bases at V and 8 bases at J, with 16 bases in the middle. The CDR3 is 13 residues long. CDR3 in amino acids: CASSPGLFEGYTF. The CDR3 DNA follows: TGTGCCAGCAGCCCCGGCTTGTTTGAGGGCTACACCTTC.

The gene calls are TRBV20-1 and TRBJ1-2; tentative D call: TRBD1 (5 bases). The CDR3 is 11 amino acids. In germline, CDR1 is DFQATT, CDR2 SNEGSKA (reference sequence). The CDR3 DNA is TGCGGGGGGAGAATCGACTATGGCTACACCTTC. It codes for CGGRIDYGYTF.

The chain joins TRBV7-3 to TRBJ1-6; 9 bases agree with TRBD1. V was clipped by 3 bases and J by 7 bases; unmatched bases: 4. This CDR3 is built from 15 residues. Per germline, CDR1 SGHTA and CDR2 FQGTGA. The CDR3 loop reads CASSFSGQGNSPLHF. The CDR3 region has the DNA TGTGCCAGCAGCTTCAGCGGACAGGGGAATTCACCCCTCCACTTT.

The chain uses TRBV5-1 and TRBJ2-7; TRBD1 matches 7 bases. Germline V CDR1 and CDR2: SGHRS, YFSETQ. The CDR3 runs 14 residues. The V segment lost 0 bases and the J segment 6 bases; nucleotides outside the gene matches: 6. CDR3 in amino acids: CASSLDAQGVEQYF. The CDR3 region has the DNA TGCGCCAGCAGCTTGGACGCGCAGGGGGTCGAGCAGTACTTC.